These 28 T cell receptor beta chains share one sample of origin, sequenced in a study of vaccination effects on CD4 cells after COVID-19. Researchers isolated CD4+ T cells once approximately 10 days of culture had elapsed. No antigens are known for them. Clones were read by immunoSEQ multiplex PCR, and TCRdb kept only the in-frame ones, dropping some. The data hold 50,000 to 70,000 clones, with 55% to 75% observed a single time. This specimen consisted of CD4+ T cells from PBMCs cultured without peptide, obtained before COVID-19 vaccination. These TCRs come from a human donor who had a prior SARS-CoV-2 infection.

This clone has a handful of counts. CDR3 amino acids: CASSLGGTSSGNTIYF. The CDR3 nucleotides read TGCGCCAGCAGCTTGGGGGGTACCAGCTCTGGAAACACCATATATTTT. The rearrangement joins TRBV5-1 to TRBJ1-3; D ambiguous. The V gene lost 0 bases and the J gene lost 0 bases, with 10 bases spanning the gap. The CDR3 has 16 amino acids. The germline gives CDR1 SGHRS, CDR2 YFSETQ.

The J gene is TRBJ2-1, the V gene TRBV4-2; possible D gene TRBD2, 6 bases. This CDR3 comprises 14 residues. CDR1 is LGHNA, CDR2 YNFKEQ, per germline. Trimming stripped 7 bases from V and 3 bases from J, with 13 bases between. The CDR3 bases are TGTGCCAGCAAGGCGGGAAGTCTCTACAATGAGCAGTTCTTC. It specifies CASKAGSLYNEQFF.

This chain links TRBV5-8 with TRBJ2-2; D unclear. V dropped 3 bases and J dropped 6 bases, with 21 bases sitting between them. This CDR3 spans 17 amino acids. In germline, CDR1 is SGHTS, CDR2 YDEGEE. The DNA of the CDR3 is TGTGCCAGCAGCTCTGGATTCGGCGGCGCAGGCGCCGGGGAGCTGTTTTTT. Amino acid sequence: CASSSGFGGAGAGELFF.

The rearrangement uses TRBV15 and TRBJ2-2; D tentatively reads TRBD1 or TRBD2 (5 bases each). Trimming removed 0 bases at V and 5 bases at J, with 16 bases between. From germline, CDR1 is LNHNV and CDR2 YYDKDF (reference sequence). The CDR3 sequence is 17 residues long. The CDR3 DNA reads as TGTGCCACCAGCAGAGATCACGGGGCCCCTAGGACCGGGGAGCTGTTTTTT. Its protein is CATSRDHGAPRTGELFF. The variable domain in full, completed from reference TRBV15 and TRBJ2-2, reads DAMVIQNPRYQVTQFGKPVTLSCSQTLNHNVMYWYQQKSSQAPKLLFHYYDKDFNNEADTPDNFQSRRPNTSFCFLDIRSPGLGDTAMYLCATSRDHGAPRTGELFFGEGSRLTVL.

V usage is TRBV5-1 and J usage is TRBJ1-2; tentative D call: TRBD1 (5 bases). Germline V gene sequence: CDR1 SGHRS, CDR2 YFSETQ. This CDR3 comprises 14 residues. V dropped 1 base and J dropped 2 bases, with 9 bases sitting between them. The CDR3 is CASSLSQGNYGYTF. CDR3 sequence (DNA): TGCGCCAGCAGCTTGAGTCAGGGCAACTATGGCTACACCTTC.

The CDR3 region is CASSSLGDQPQHF. The CDR3 coding sequence is TGTGCCAGCAGTTCCCTAGGGGATCAGCCCCAGCATTTT. The chain employs TRBV6-2 or TRBV6-3 and TRBJ1-5; maybe TRBD1 (5 bases). The CDR3 sequence is 13 residues long. The germline gives CDR1 MNHEY, CDR2 SVGEGT. The ends were cut back, 4 bases at V and 5 bases at J, with 9 bases in the middle.

This clone has just a few counts. The chain carries TRBV5-4 and TRBJ2-7; TRBD2 agrees at 9 bases. This CDR3 has 14 residues. With 5 bases clipped from V and 2 bases from J, the junction kept 5 bases outside the gene matches. Germline values: CDR1 SGHNT, CDR2 YYREEE (reference sequence). The CDR3 reads CASSSGTSPYEQYF. In DNA form, the CDR3 reads TGTGCCAGCAGTTCCGGGACTAGCCCCTACGAGCAGTACTTC.

The V and J genes are TRBV5-4 and TRBJ2-1; TRBD2 matches at 13 bases. V lost 4 bases to trimming and J lost 8 bases; unmatched junction nucleotides: 9. CDR1 SGHNT and CDR2 YYREEE come from the germline V gene (reference sequence). The CDR3 covers 16 residues. CDR3 amino acids: CASSARTSGSADEQFF. CDR3 bases: TGTGCCAGCAGCGCCCGGACTAGCGGGAGTGCAGATGAGCAGTTCTTC.

V usage is TRBV19 and J usage is TRBJ2-7, with D maybe TRBD2 (5 bases). CDR1 and CDR2 (germline): LNHDA, SQIVND (reference sequence). V lost 3 bases to trimming and J lost 0 bases, with 9 bases between them. This CDR3 contains 14 residues. The CDR3: CASSMTGSSYEQYF. The CDR3 DNA reads as TGTGCCAGTAGTATGACGGGGAGCTCCTACGAGCAGTACTTC.

The chain recombines TRBV9 with TRBJ2-3; 8 positions agree with TRBD2. Germline V gene data show CDR1 as SGDLS and CDR2 as YYNGEE. CDR3 size: 16 residues. The V segment lost 0 bases and the J segment 4 bases; nucleotides outside the gene matches: 7. CDR3 sequence: CASSVESGSLPDTQYF. The CDR3 DNA sequence: TGTGCCAGCAGCGTAGAGAGCGGGAGCCTCCCAGATACGCAGTATTTT.

V gene TRBV6-1 combines with J gene TRBJ1-3; TRBD1 matches at 8 bases. CDR1 is MNHNS and CDR2 is SASEGT in the germline V gene. With 3 bases clipped from V and 5 bases from J, the junction kept 9 bases outside the gene matches. The length of the CDR3 is 16 residues. This CDR3 reads CASSELGQGRRNTIYF. The CDR3 coding sequence is TGTGCCAGCAGTGAGCTTGGACAGGGTAGGAGAAACACCATATATTTT.

This clone was recorded at least ten times. CDR3 in DNA: TGTGCCAGCAGTCTTTATAGGCGTGAGCAGTTCTTC. This gives the protein CASSLYRREQFF. This chain connects TRBV28 to TRBJ2-1, with D hard to call. Trimming pared 5 bases from V and 9 bases from J, leaving 11 bases between. Germline V lookup: CDR1 MDHEN, CDR2 SYDVKM. This CDR3 is 12 amino acids long.

The J gene is TRBJ1-1, the V gene TRBV2, with D tentatively TRBD1 (5 bases). The CDR3 spans 15 residues. The germline CDR1 and CDR2 sequences are SNHLY and FYNNEI. V lost 9 bases, J lost 0 bases, and 17 bases lay in between. CDR3 DNA sequence: TGTGCCAGTAGTCAGAGCGGGGCGATGAACACTGAAGCTTTCTTT. This sequence encodes CASSQSGAMNTEAFF. Using reference TRBV2 and TRBJ1-1 for the parts outside the CDR3, the full variable domain is EPEVTQTPSHQVTQMGQEVILRCVPISNHLYFYWYRQILGQKVEFLVSFYNNEISEKSEIFDDQFSVERPDGSNFTLKIRSTKLEDSAMYFCASSQSGAMNTEAFFGQGTRLTVV.

This clone showed up just a few times. This chain connects TRBV30 to TRBJ1-2; D unresolved. The CDR3 has 14 amino acids. From germline, CDR1 is GTSNPN and CDR2 SVGIG (reference sequence). The V gene lost 0 bases and the J gene lost 8 bases, with 16 bases spanning the gap. CDR3 in amino acids: CAWSVGPGLGGYTF. As DNA, the CDR3 is TGTGCCTGGAGTGTAGGCCCCGGGCTTGGCGGCTACACCTTC.

This clone was detected only once. The chain recombines TRBV7-8 with TRBJ1-2, with D unclear. V dropped 1 base and J dropped 3 bases, with 9 bases sitting between them. Germline V gene data show CDR1 as SGHVS and CDR2 as FQNEAQ. The CDR3 spans 14 residues. In nucleotides, the CDR3 is TGTGCCAGCAGCTTAGTCATGAATGACTATGGCTACACCTTC. It codes for CASSLVMNDYGYTF.

The chain carries TRBV20-1 and TRBJ2-7; 7 positions agree with TRBD2. J gave up 3 bases and V 6 bases, and 2 bases lay outside the gene matches. This CDR3 spans 11 amino acids. Germline CDR1 DFQATT, CDR2 SNEGSKA (reference sequence). As DNA, the CDR3 is TGCAGTGCGGGAGGGCTCTACGAGCAGTACTTC. It yields the protein CSAGGLYEQYF.

V usage is TRBV5-4 and J usage is TRBJ1-6; TRBD1 matches at 7 bases. CDR3 size: 16 residues. With V trimmed by 1 base and J by 5 bases, 6 bases remained unmatched. Germline V gene lookup returns CDR1 SGHNT and CDR2 YYREEE (reference sequence). The CDR3 here is CASSLNPGTDNSPLHF. CDR3 in DNA: TGTGCCAGCAGCTTGAACCCCGGGACAGATAATTCACCCCTCCACTTT.

This chain connects TRBV27 to TRBJ1-2; a possible D gene is TRBD1 (6 bases). The germline V and J ends were trimmed by 6 bases and 7 bases, with 18 bases remaining between them. This CDR3 has 14 residues. CDR1 MNHEY and CDR2 SMNVEV come from the germline V gene (reference sequence). The CDR3 DNA is TGTGCCAGCAGCGTTTGGGGGGCAGAGGGTGGCTACACCTTC. It specifies CASSVWGAEGGYTF.

A note on this clone: Germline and junction disagree at one end, which may indicate a read error. The chain recombines TRBV3-1 (or the pseudogene TRBV3-2) with TRBJ2-7; D may be TRBD1 or TRBD2 (5 bases each). This CDR3 has 12 residues. Germline V gene sequence: CDR1 LGHDT, CDR2 YNNKEL (reference sequence). In nucleotides, the CDR3 is TGTGCCAGCAGCTATCTGGTGGGGACCTCGAACTTC. Translated: CASSYLVGTSNF.

The rearrangement uses TRBV11-2 and TRBJ2-3; possibly TRBD1 or TRBD2 for D (5 bases each). The V end was cut by 0 bases, the J end by 0 bases, with 13 bases between. Germline V gene lookup returns CDR1 SGHAT and CDR2 FQNNGV. This CDR3 is 17 amino acids long. The CDR3 nucleotides read TGTGCCAGCAGCTTAGATCTTCCGGGGACCAGCACAGATACGCAGTATTTT. Translating it yields CASSLDLPGTSTDTQYF.

The chain carries TRBV24-1 and TRBJ2-1, with D possibly being TRBD2 (6 bases). Looked up from germline, CDR1 is KGHDR and CDR2 is SFDVKD. Trimming pared 4 bases from V and 0 bases from J, leaving 9 bases between. There are 15 residues in the CDR3. CDR3 amino acids: CATSDLRDSYNEQFF. The CDR3 DNA follows: TGTGCCACCAGTGACCTGCGGGACTCCTACAATGAGCAGTTCTTC.

The chain carries TRBV6-1 and TRBJ2-1; D is possibly TRBD1 (5 bases). The ends were cut back, 2 bases at V and 1 base at J, with 9 bases in the middle. CDR1 and CDR2 from the germline V gene are MNHNS and SASEGT. This CDR3 contains 15 residues. This chain's CDR3 is CASSEYRPSYNEQFF. The CDR3 DNA follows: TGTGCCAGCAGTGAATACAGGCCGTCCTACAATGAGCAGTTCTTC.

The chain combines TRBV18 with TRBJ2-2, with D perhaps matching TRBD1 or TRBD2 (6 bases each). Germline CDR1 KGHSH, CDR2 LQKENI. Between the trimmed V and J ends, which lost 1 base and 6 bases, there was a span of 15 bases. The CDR3 runs 16 residues. CDR3 in amino acids: CASSPRQQGGSGELFF. The DNA of the CDR3 is TGTGCCAGCTCACCACGGCAACAGGGAGGATCCGGGGAGCTGTTTTTT.

The chain joins TRBV6-2 or TRBV6-3 to TRBJ2-4, with D perhaps matching TRBD2 (5 bases). Germline V gives CDR1 MNHEY, CDR2 SVGEGT. V was shortened by 0 bases and J by 6 bases, with 18 bases between the two germline ends. There are 17 residues in the CDR3. CDR3 protein: CASSYSAQRIIGNIQYF. CDR3 in DNA: TGTGCCAGCAGTTACTCCGCCCAGCGGATTATAGGAAACATTCAGTACTTC.

The CDR3 sequence: CASSEYRQETQYF. The CDR3 coding sequence is TGTGCCAGCAGTGAATACAGACAAGAGACCCAGTACTTC. V is TRBV2 and J is TRBJ2-5; D is unclear. Trimming removed 2 bases from V and 2 bases from J, with 6 bases in between. This CDR3 comprises 13 residues. Germline V gene sequence: CDR1 SNHLY, CDR2 FYNNEI.

The chain carries TRBV6-5 and TRBJ2-3; perhaps D is TRBD1 or TRBD2 (5 bases each). Deletions cut 9 bases from V and 2 bases from J, with 15 bases between. The germline CDR1 and CDR2 sequences are MNHEY and SVGAGI. This CDR3 is 14 amino acids long. Written as DNA, the CDR3 is TGTGCCAGTTCACCGGGGCCCTACACAGATACGCAGTATTTT. Residues: CASSPGPYTDTQYF.

The chain is built from TRBV5-5 and TRBJ1-1; D is undetermined. V lost 4 bases to trimming and J lost 5 bases, with 6 bases between them. There are 11 residues in the CDR3. Germline values: CDR1 SGHKS, CDR2 YYEKEE (reference sequence). This chain's CDR3 is CASSLETEAFF. The CDR3 bases are TGTGCCAGCAGCCTTGAAACTGAAGCTTTCTTT.

The V gene is TRBV7-9, the J gene TRBJ2-7, with D perhaps matching TRBD1 (5 bases). Germline values: CDR1 SEHNR, CDR2 FQNEAQ (reference sequence). The CDR3 is made up of 15 amino acids. V was shortened by 3 bases and J by 0 bases, with 12 bases between the two germline ends. The CDR3 DNA reads as TGTGCCAGCAGCTTTCAAGGACAATACTCCTACGAGCAGTACTTC. It specifies CASSFQGQYSYEQYF. The full variable domain, with the rest looked up from reference TRBV7-9 and TRBJ2-7, is DTGVSQNPRHKITKRGQNVTFRCDPISEHNRLYWYRQTLGQGPEFLTYFQNEAQLEKSRLLSDRFSAERPKGSFSTLEIQRTEQGDSAMYLCASSFQGQYSYEQYFGPGTRLTVT.